This is a list of T cell receptor beta chains from one sample in a study of T cell responses to AZD1222 COVID-19 vaccine. Assay: immunoSEQ multiplex PCR; the TCRdb copy retains only in-frame clones and omits some. The sample contains around 94,000 clones, roughly 83% of which appear only once. The sample was peripheral blood, taken on day 0 of AZD1222 vaccination. These receptors were obtained from an adult in good health. CDR3s include the opening cysteine and the closing phenylalanine or tryptophan. A D gene is named only where the DNA matches it firmly. Only some rows state a clone size, as once, few, many or a class for expanded clones.

V gene: TRBV12-3/TRBV12-4; D gene: -; J gene: TRBJ1-1; clone size: few; CDR3 protein: CASSFRDGAEAFF; CDR3 DNA: TGTGCCAGCAGTTTTAGGGATGGGGCTGAAGCTTTCTTT
V gene: TRBV5-1; D gene: -; J gene: TRBJ2-5; clone size: once; CDR3 protein: CASSLVGSLGQETQYF; CDR3 DNA: TGCGCCAGCAGCTTGGTTGGCAGTTTAGGTCAAGAGACCCAGTACTTC
V gene: TRBV5-1; D gene: -; J gene: TRBJ2-2; clone size: few; CDR3 protein: CASSLRSETTGELFF; CDR3 DNA: TGCGCCAGCAGCTTGCGGAGCGAAACCACCGGGGAGCTGTTTTTT
V gene: TRBV14; D gene: -; J gene: TRBJ1-1; clone size: -; CDR3 protein: CASSQDLSRANEAFF; CDR3 DNA: TGTGCCAGCAGCCAAGACTTAAGCAGGGCGAATGAAGCTTTCTTT
V gene: TRBV6-1; D gene: TRBD1; J gene: TRBJ2-1; clone size: -; CDR3 protein: CASSEHRGLAYNEQFF; CDR3 DNA: TGTGCCAGCAGTGAGCACAGGGGTCTTGCCTACAATGAGCAGTTCTTC
V gene: TRBV5-1; D gene: TRBD1; J gene: TRBJ1-1; clone size: -; CDR3 protein: CASSLTGTGEGTEAFF; CDR3 DNA: TGCGCCAGCAGCCTAACTGGGACAGGGGAAGGCACTGAAGCTTTCTTT
V gene: TRBV5-5; D gene: -; J gene: TRBJ1-5; clone size: -; CDR3 protein: CASSLGAGAGQPQHF; CDR3 DNA: TGTGCCAGCAGCTTGGGTGCGGGGGCAGGACAGCCCCAGCATTTT
V gene: TRBV9; D gene: -; J gene: TRBJ1-3; clone size: few; CDR3 protein: CASSGAVGRSSGNTIYF; CDR3 DNA: TGTGCCAGCAGCGGGGCAGTAGGCAGGAGCTCTGGAAACACCATATATTTT
V gene: TRBV24-1; D gene: -; J gene: TRBJ2-1; clone size: -; CDR3 protein: CATGRANEQFF; CDR3 DNA: TGTGCCACCGGCCGGGCCAATGAGCAGTTCTTC
V gene: TRBV6-5; D gene: -; J gene: TRBJ1-2; clone size: -; CDR3 protein: CASSSQGEGDYGYTF; CDR3 DNA: TGTGCCAGCAGTTCACAGGGTGAAGGGGACTATGGCTACACCTTC
V gene: TRBV3-1/TRBV3-2; D gene: -; J gene: TRBJ1-2; clone size: -; CDR3 protein: CASSQMTGMRNYGYTF; CDR3 DNA: TGTGCCAGCAGCCAGATGACAGGTATGAGAAACTATGGCTACACCTTC
V gene: TRBV19; D gene: -; J gene: TRBJ2-7; clone size: few; CDR3 protein: CASNPGLPPSEQYF; CDR3 DNA: TGTGCCAGTAATCCGGGGCTACCGCCTTCCGAGCAGTACTTC
V gene: TRBV7-8; D gene: -; J gene: TRBJ2-1; clone size: -; CDR3 protein: CASSLNDNEQFF; CDR3 DNA: TGTGCCAGCAGCCTTAATGACAATGAGCAGTTCTTC
V gene: TRBV6-5; D gene: TRBD2; J gene: TRBJ2-5; clone size: -; CDR3 protein: CASSYGLAGGQETQYF; CDR3 DNA: TGTGCCAGCAGTTACGGATTAGCGGGGGGCCAAGAGACCCAGTACTTC
V gene: TRBV15; D gene: -; J gene: TRBJ1-5; clone size: -; CDR3 protein: CATSREAQNQPQHF; CDR3 DNA: TGTGCCACCAGCAGAGAGGCCCAAAATCAGCCCCAGCATTTT
V gene: TRBV10-3; D gene: TRBD1; J gene: TRBJ2-1; clone size: -; CDR3 protein: CAISESRADRASYNEQFF; CDR3 DNA: TGTGCCATCAGTGAGTCGAGGGCGGACAGGGCCTCCTACAATGAGCAGTTCTTC
V gene: TRBV7-2; D gene: -; J gene: TRBJ1-5; clone size: -; CDR3 protein: CASSARTASNQPQHF; CDR3 DNA: TGTGCCAGCAGCGCGCGGACGGCTAGCAATCAGCCCCAGCATTTT
V gene: TRBV5-6; D gene: -; J gene: TRBJ1-6; clone size: -; CDR3 protein: CASSLTGTPLHF; CDR3 DNA: TGTGCCAGCAGCTTGACAGGGACACCCCTCCACTTT
V gene: TRBV3-1/TRBV3-2; D gene: -; J gene: TRBJ2-5; clone size: -; CDR3 protein: CASSQGGRKETQYF; CDR3 DNA: TGTGCCAGCAGCCAAGGAGGCAGGAAAGAGACCCAGTACTTC
V gene: TRBV3-1/TRBV3-2; D gene: -; J gene: TRBJ2-1; clone size: -; CDR3 protein: CASSIRREGGNEQFF; CDR3 DNA: TGTGCCAGCAGCATAAGGCGGGAAGGGGGAAATGAGCAGTTCTTC
V gene: TRBV12-3/TRBV12-4; D gene: TRBD1; J gene: TRBJ2-5; clone size: -; CDR3 protein: CASRLDREETQYF; CDR3 DNA: TGTGCCAGCAGACTAGACAGGGAAGAGACCCAGTACTTC
V gene: TRBV19; D gene: -; J gene: TRBJ2-5; clone size: -; CDR3 protein: CASSIAGRRDTKETQYF; CDR3 DNA: TGTGCCAGTAGTATAGCCGGCAGGCGAGACACGAAAGAGACCCAGTACTTC
V gene: TRBV19; D gene: -; J gene: TRBJ1-2; clone size: -; CDR3 protein: CASSPPGRVDYGYTF; CDR3 DNA: TGTGCCAGTAGCCCCCCAGGCAGGGTGGACTATGGCTACACCTTC
V gene: TRBV4-3; D gene: -; J gene: TRBJ1-1; clone size: -; CDR3 protein: CASSQDYGGNTEAFF; CDR3 DNA: TGCGCCAGCAGCCAAGATTACGGGGGGAACACTGAAGCTTTCTTT
V gene: TRBV15; D gene: -; J gene: TRBJ1-1; clone size: once; CDR3 protein: CATSRGPGNTEAFF; CDR3 DNA: TGTGCCACCAGCAGAGGTCCGGGGAACACTGAAGCTTTCTTT
V gene: TRBV12-3/TRBV12-4; D gene: TRBD1; J gene: TRBJ1-4; clone size: -; CDR3 protein: CASRGTGGEKLFF; CDR3 DNA: TGTGCCAGCAGGGGGACAGGGGGTGAAAAACTGTTTTTT
V gene: TRBV2; D gene: -; J gene: TRBJ2-3; clone size: few; CDR3 protein: CASRGEAVATDTQYF; CDR3 DNA: TGTGCCAGCAGGGGGGAGGCAGTCGCCACAGATACGCAGTATTTT
V gene: TRBV29-1; D gene: TRBD1; J gene: TRBJ2-3; clone size: -; CDR3 protein: CSVEDRTGKTRQVYF; CDR3 DNA: TGCAGCGTTGAAGATCGGACAGGGAAGACTAGACAAGTCTATTTT
V gene: TRBV5-5; D gene: -; J gene: TRBJ1-3; clone size: -; CDR3 protein: CASSLVSGLNTIYF; CDR3 DNA: TGTGCCAGCAGCTTGGTTTCAGGTTTGAACACCATATATTTT
V gene: TRBV5-4; D gene: -; J gene: TRBJ2-7; clone size: -; CDR3 protein: CASSSASMMGRSSYEQYF; CDR3 DNA: TGTGCCAGCAGCTCCGCCTCGATGATGGGTAGGTCTTCCTACGAGCAGTACTTC
V gene: TRBV14; D gene: -; J gene: TRBJ1-4; clone size: -; CDR3 protein: CASSPSRAWNEKLFF; CDR3 DNA: TGTGCCAGCAGCCCGAGCCGGGCCTGGAATGAAAAACTGTTTTTT
V gene: TRBV7-9; D gene: -; J gene: TRBJ2-1; clone size: once; CDR3 protein: CASSLQGGYNEQFF; CDR3 DNA: TGTGCCAGCAGCTTACAGGGGGGATACAATGAGCAGTTCTTC
V gene: TRBV5-6; D gene: TRBD1; J gene: TRBJ1-2; clone size: -; CDR3 protein: CASSVGQAAPGYTF; CDR3 DNA: TGTGCCAGCAGCGTGGGACAGGCCGCACCGGGCTACACCTTC
V gene: TRBV11-2; D gene: TRBD2; J gene: TRBJ2-1; clone size: few; CDR3 protein: CAGSRDYQDNEQFF; CDR3 DNA: TGTGCCGGAAGCCGGGACTACCAAGACAATGAGCAGTTCTTC
V gene: TRBV7-9; D gene: TRBD1; J gene: TRBJ1-1; clone size: many; CDR3 protein: CASHYTGTGVTEAFF; CDR3 DNA: TGTGCCAGCCATTATACCGGGACAGGGGTCACTGAAGCTTTCTTT
V gene: TRBV28; D gene: -; J gene: TRBJ1-1; clone size: -; CDR3 protein: CASRVWGLGSGGTEAFF; CDR3 DNA: TGTGCCAGCAGGGTATGGGGCCTGGGAAGCGGGGGCACTGAAGCTTTCTTT
V gene: TRBV6-5; D gene: -; J gene: TRBJ1-2; clone size: -; CDR3 protein: CASSLQHTGGGYTF; CDR3 DNA: TGTGCCAGCAGTCTCCAGCACACGGGGGGTGGCTACACCTTC
V gene: TRBV19; D gene: -; J gene: TRBJ1-1; clone size: -; CDR3 protein: CATAPGVGTEAFF; CDR3 DNA: TGTGCCACCGCTCCTGGGGTGGGCACTGAAGCTTTCTTT
V gene: TRBV24-1; D gene: TRBD2; J gene: TRBJ2-7; clone size: many; CDR3 protein: CATSDSGTSGINEQYF; CDR3 DNA: TGTGCCACCAGTGATTCCGGGACTAGCGGGATAAACGAGCAGTACTTC
V gene: TRBV6-2/TRBV6-3; D gene: -; J gene: TRBJ2-1; clone size: -; CDR3 protein: CASSPRDEQFF; CDR3 DNA: TGTGCCAGCAGTCCCCGAGATGAGCAGTTCTTC